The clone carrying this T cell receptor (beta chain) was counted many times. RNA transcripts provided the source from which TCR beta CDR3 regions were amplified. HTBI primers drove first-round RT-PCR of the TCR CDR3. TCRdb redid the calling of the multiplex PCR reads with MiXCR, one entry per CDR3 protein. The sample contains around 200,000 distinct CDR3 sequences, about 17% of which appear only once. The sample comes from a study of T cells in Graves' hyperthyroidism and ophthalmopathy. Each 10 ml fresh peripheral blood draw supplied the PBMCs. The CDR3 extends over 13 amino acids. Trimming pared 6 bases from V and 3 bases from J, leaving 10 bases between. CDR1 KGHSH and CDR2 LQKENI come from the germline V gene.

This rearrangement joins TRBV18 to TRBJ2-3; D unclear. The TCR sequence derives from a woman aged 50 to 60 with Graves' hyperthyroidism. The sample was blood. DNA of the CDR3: TGTGCCAGCTCCCACGGTCGGACAGATACGCAGTATTTT. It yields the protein CASSHGRTDTQYF.